The rows below give T cell receptor beta chains drawn from one sample of a study of cytomegalovirus exposure and HLA in healthy donors. Only in-frame clones appear in the TCRdb table, and some are missing; sequencing was by immunoSEQ multiplex PCR. The sample holds approximately 140,000 clones, 70% to 90% seen once. The material sequenced was PBMCs. The receptors come from a woman in her thirties or forties in good health and CMV-seronegative. CDR3s include the opening cysteine and the closing phenylalanine or tryptophan. The D gene is left open where the match is weak. Rows may omit the clone size; those that give it use once, few, many or a size class.

V gene	clone size	D gene	J gene	CDR3 DNA	CDR3 protein
TRBV10-2	once	-	TRBJ2-7	TGCGCCAGCAGTGATTCACAGCTCCCCGACGAGCAGTACTTC	CASSDSQLPDEQYF
TRBV9	-	TRBD1	TRBJ1-2	TGTGCCAGCAGCCCCGGGACAGGGAATCTCTATGGCTACACCTTC	CASSPGTGNLYGYTF
TRBV29-1	-	-	TRBJ2-2	TGCAGCGTTGGCAAGGGGGGGTACGGGGAGCTGTTTTTT	CSVGKGGYGELFF
TRBV10-3	-	TRBD2	TRBJ2-5	TGTGCCATCAGTGGAGCGGGAGAGCCAGAGACCCAGTACTTC	CAISGAGEPETQYF
TRBV28	-	-	TRBJ2-5	TGTGCCAGCAGTTTAGATAGGGGTCAGACCCAGTACTTC	CASSLDRGQTQYF
TRBV30	-	-	TRBJ2-7	TGTGCCTGGAGTCTGGGGGGAAAAGGCGAGCAGTACTTC	CAWSLGGKGEQYF
TRBV29-1	-	TRBD2	TRBJ2-1	TGCAGCGTTTCAGGACTAGCGGGAAATGAGCAGTTCTTC	CSVSGLAGNEQFF
TRBV10-3	-	TRBD1	TRBJ2-7	TGTGCCATCAGTCCCGGGACAGGGGTCTACGAGCAGTACTTC	CAISPGTGVYEQYF
TRBV5-4	-	-	TRBJ2-5	TGTGCCAGCAGCCCGCAAGGCGGAGTCCAAGAGACCCAGTACTTC	CASSPQGGVQETQYF
TRBV6-1	-	-	TRBJ1-2	TGTGCCGGCAGTGAGGTAGCGAGGAGCTATGGCTACACCTTC	CAGSEVARSYGYTF
TRBV28	-	-	TRBJ1-2	TGTGCCAGCGGGTTAGACAGGCGGAACTATGGCTACACCTTC	CASGLDRRNYGYTF
TRBV4-1	few	TRBD1	TRBJ2-1	TGCGCCAGCAGCCAAGATCTTAGGGCAGGGGGCTACTACAATGAGCAGTTCTTC	CASSQDLRAGGYYNEQFF
TRBV28	-	-	TRBJ2-7	TGTGCCAGCAGTCTGCCCCCCGTAGGGGGTGGGAGTTACGAGCAGTACTTC	CASSLPPVGGGSYEQYF
TRBV9	-	TRBD1	TRBJ2-3	TGTGCCAGCAGCGTAGCTGACAGGGTCACAGATACGCAGTATTTT	CASSVADRVTDTQYF
TRBV11-1	-	-	TRBJ2-1	TGTGCCAGCAGCCCCGGGTTCAATGAGCAGTTCTTC	CASSPGFNEQFF
TRBV11-3	-	-	TRBJ2-7	TGTGCCAGCAGCTTAGATCCCTTTCCGAGCGAGCAGTACTTC	CASSLDPFPSEQYF
TRBV6-1	-	-	TRBJ1-2	TGTGCCAGCATTGGCAGGGGTCTTAACTATGGCTACACCTTC	CASIGRGLNYGYTF
TRBV7-9	once	TRBD1	TRBJ1-5	TGTGCCAGCAGCAACACAGGGGACCAGCCCCAGCATTTT	CASSNTGDQPQHF
TRBV28	once	-	TRBJ2-3	TGTGCCAGCAGTTCCCCGTTGTTCACAGATACGCAGTATTTT	CASSSPLFTDTQYF
TRBV4-3	once	TRBD1	TRBJ1-1	TGCGCCAGCAGCCAAGACCTCGGACAGGGGTACGCTGAAGCTTTCTTT	CASSQDLGQGYAEAFF
TRBV5-5	-	TRBD1	TRBJ1-3	TGTGCCAGCAGCCTAAACCCAGGGGGCTCTGGAAACACCATATATTTT	CASSLNPGGSGNTIYF
TRBV30	-	-	TRBJ1-5	TGTGCCTGGAGTGTGCTGGAGGGGACTCAGCCCCAGCATTTT	CAWSVLEGTQPQHF
TRBV11-2	-	TRBD1	TRBJ1-5	TGCGCCAGCAGCTTACAGGGGAGTCAGCCCCAGCATTTT	CASSLQGSQPQHF
TRBV28	-	-	TRBJ1-5	TGTGCCAGCAGTTTAGGGGTAGGAGGTGATCAGCCCCAGCATTTT	CASSLGVGGDQPQHF
TRBV15	once	-	TRBJ2-7	TGTGCCACCAGCAGTCCCCTGGCGGCGCTGGGCGAGCAGTACTTC	CATSSPLAALGEQYF
TRBV7-9	-	-	TRBJ1-1	TGTTCCAGCAGCTGGGGGGGGGATGAAGCTTTCTTT	CSSSWGGDEAFF
TRBV6-5	-	TRBD2	TRBJ2-4	TGTGCCAGCAGTTACTCGAGAGGGGCGGGGGACATTCAGTACTTC	CASSYSRGAGDIQYF
TRBV5-5	-	TRBD1	TRBJ2-7	TGTGCCAGCAGCTTGATGGAGAGGGGGCTGGGGGAGCAGTACTTC	CASSLMERGLGEQYF
TRBV5-4	-	-	TRBJ2-5	TGTGCCAGCAGCTTGAGGGGTGCAGAGACCCAGTACTTC	CASSLRGAETQYF
TRBV6-1	-	-	TRBJ1-2	TGTGCCAGCAGATTGGACTGGAAGAACTATGGCTACACCTTC	CASRLDWKNYGYTF
TRBV5-1	few	-	TRBJ2-2	TGCGCCAGCAGCTTGGGAGGAAGGACCGGGGAGCTGTTTTTT	CASSLGGRTGELFF
TRBV6-1	-	-	TRBJ1-5	TGTGCCAGCAGTGGGACAGATCATAGCAATCAGCCCCAGCATTTT	CASSGTDHSNQPQHF
TRBV5-6	-	TRBD2	TRBJ2-1	TGTGCCAGCACCCCGGCGGGGGGCGATGAGCAGTTCTTC	CASTPAGGDEQFF
TRBV2	-	-	TRBJ2-2	TGTGCCAGCAGTGTAGCTCCGGGCGGGTTAACCACCGGGGAGCTGTTTTTT	CASSVAPGGLTTGELFF
TRBV10-3	-	-	TRBJ2-7	TGTGCCATCAGGGGGGGATACGAGCAGTACTTC	CAIRGGYEQYF
TRBV29-1	-	TRBD1	TRBJ1-2	TGCAGCGCCACCGGGACAGGGGACTATGGCTACACCTTC	CSATGTGDYGYTF
TRBV5-4	-	TRBD1	TRBJ2-2	TGTGCCAGCAGATTGGACAGGGACACCGGGGAGCTGTTTTTT	CASRLDRDTGELFF
TRBV29-1	-	TRBD2	TRBJ2-7	TGCAGCGTTCTGGAGCGGGAGTGGGACGAGCAGTACTTC	CSVLEREWDEQYF
TRBV10-3	-	TRBD2	TRBJ2-3	TGTGCCATCAGCAAAACGACTAGCGGGTCAGATACGCAGTATTTT	CAISKTTSGSDTQYF
TRBV15	-	-	TRBJ1-5	TGTGCCACCAGCAGAGAACACAGATATCAGCCCCAGCATTTT	CATSREHRYQPQHF
TRBV5-4	-	-	TRBJ1-1	TGTGCCAGCAGGCCGTCCGGGCAGCGGGTAGTGGCTTTCTTT	CASRPSGQRVVAFF
TRBV7-9	few	-	TRBJ1-1	TGTGCCAGCAGCGCATCTTCCGGGACAATATACACTGAAGCTTTCTTT	CASSASSGTIYTEAFF
TRBV30	-	TRBD2	TRBJ2-3	TGTGCCTGGGGCTCCGGGGGGGCGACAGATACGCAGTATTTT	CAWGSGGATDTQYF